This TCR beta chain was profiled in a study of cytomegalovirus exposure and HLA in healthy donors. Overall study results and limits: It was approximately 160 TCR beta chains that were listed as cytomegalovirus-associated. It was confirmed in vitro that a few of the CMV-associated chains were specific for CMV antigens. Using the classifier, cytomegalovirus status was reportedly diagnosed with high specificity and sensitivity.

The table came from immunoSEQ multiplex PCR; TCRdb's copy has only in-frame clones and leaves some out. The sample contains around 400,000 clones, 75% to 90% of which appear only once. About this clone itself: Its antigen remains unidentified.

The donors were part of the validation cohort, which consisted of roughly 110 subjects and was separate from the first cohort of around 620 subjects. Trimming removed 10 bases from V and 1 base from J, with 9 bases in between. The CDR3 covers 12 residues. Germline V gene data show CDR1 as LNHDA and CDR2 as SQIVND (reference sequence). The V and J genes are TRBV19 and TRBJ2-3; perhaps TRBD1 as D (6 bases). The sequence was collected from a woman under 30 in good health and CMV-seronegative. The source material was PBMCs. The CDR3 sequence: CATGGGTDTQYF. CDR3 DNA: TGTGCCACTGGGGGCGGCACAGATACGCAGTATTTT.